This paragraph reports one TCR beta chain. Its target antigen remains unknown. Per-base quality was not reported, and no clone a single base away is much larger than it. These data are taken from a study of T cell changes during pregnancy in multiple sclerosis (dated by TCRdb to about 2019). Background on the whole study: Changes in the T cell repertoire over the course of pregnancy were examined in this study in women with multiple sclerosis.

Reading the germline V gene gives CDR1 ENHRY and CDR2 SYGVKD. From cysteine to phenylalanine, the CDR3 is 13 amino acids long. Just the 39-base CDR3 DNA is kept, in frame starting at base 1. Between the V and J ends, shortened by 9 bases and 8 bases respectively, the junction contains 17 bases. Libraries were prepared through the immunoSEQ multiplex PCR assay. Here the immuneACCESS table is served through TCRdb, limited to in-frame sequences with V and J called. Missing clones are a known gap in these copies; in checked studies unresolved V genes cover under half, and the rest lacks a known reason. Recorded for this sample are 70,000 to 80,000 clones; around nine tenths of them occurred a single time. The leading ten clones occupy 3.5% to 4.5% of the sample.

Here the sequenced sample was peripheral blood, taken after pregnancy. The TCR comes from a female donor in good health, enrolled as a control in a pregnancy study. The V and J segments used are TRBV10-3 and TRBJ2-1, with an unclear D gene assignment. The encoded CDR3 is CAMGRETLDEQFF. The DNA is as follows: TGTGCCATGGGTCGCGAGACTCTTGATGAGCAGTTCTTC.